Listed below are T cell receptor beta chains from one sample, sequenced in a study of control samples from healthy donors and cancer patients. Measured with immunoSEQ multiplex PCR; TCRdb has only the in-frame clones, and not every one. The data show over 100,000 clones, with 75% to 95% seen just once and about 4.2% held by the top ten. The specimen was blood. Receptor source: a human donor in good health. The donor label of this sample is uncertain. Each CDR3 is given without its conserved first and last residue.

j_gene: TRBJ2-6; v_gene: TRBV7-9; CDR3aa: ASSLEAAGANVLT
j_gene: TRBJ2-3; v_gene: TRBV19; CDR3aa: ATAPGGGTDTQY
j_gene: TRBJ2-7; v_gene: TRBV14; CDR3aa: ASSYGRGWEQY
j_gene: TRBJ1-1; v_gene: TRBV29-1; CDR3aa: SVWRGRVF
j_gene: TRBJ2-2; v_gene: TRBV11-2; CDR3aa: ASSLSGTGNTGELF
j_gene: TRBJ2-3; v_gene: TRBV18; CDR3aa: ASSPRTGYNTDTQY
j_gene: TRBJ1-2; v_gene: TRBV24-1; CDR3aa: ATSDGTVYGYT
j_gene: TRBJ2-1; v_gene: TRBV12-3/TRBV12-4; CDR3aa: ASSYRVEKF
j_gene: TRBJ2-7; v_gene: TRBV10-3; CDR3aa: AISDGGSYEQY
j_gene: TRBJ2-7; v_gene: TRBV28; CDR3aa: ASSYRFYEQY
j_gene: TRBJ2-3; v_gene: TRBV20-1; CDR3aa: SASRQDTQY
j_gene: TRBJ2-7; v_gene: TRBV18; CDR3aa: ASSPGPGGPYEQY
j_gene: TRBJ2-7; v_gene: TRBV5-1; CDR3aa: ASSLGVGPGGDEQY
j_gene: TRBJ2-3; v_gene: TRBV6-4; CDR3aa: ASSDGAGGGGADTQY
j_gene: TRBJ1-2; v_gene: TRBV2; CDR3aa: ASSEAQYT
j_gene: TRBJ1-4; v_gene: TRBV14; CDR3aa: ASSQLADINEKLF
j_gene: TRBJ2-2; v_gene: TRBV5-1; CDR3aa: ASTQDSKLNTGELF
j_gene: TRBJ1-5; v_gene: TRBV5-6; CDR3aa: ASSSFRNQPQH
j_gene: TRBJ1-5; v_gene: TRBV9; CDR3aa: ASSAGTGGNQPQH
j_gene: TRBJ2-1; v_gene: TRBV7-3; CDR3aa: ASSSDRTDNEQF
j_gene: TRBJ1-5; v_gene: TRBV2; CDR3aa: ASTQGNSNQPQH
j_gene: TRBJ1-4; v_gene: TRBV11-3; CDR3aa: ASSLAGGEREKLF
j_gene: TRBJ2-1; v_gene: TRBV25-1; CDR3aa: ASKQDNEQF